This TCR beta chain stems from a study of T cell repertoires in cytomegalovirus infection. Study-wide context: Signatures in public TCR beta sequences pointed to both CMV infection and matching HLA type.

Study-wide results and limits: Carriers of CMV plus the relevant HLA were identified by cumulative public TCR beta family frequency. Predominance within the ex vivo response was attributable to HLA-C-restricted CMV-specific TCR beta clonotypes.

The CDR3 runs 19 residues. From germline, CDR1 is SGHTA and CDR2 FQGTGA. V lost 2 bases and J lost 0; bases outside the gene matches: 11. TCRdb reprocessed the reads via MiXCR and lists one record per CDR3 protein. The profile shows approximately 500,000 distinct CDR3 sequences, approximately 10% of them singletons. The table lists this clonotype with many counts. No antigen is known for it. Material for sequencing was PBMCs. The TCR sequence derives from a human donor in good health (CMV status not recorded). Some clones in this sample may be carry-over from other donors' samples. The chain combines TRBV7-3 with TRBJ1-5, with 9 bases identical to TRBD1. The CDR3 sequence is CASSLCPGTGPYSNQPQHF. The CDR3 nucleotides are TGTGCCAGCAGCTTATGCCCCGGGACAGGGCCCTATAGCAATCAGCCCCAGCATTTT.